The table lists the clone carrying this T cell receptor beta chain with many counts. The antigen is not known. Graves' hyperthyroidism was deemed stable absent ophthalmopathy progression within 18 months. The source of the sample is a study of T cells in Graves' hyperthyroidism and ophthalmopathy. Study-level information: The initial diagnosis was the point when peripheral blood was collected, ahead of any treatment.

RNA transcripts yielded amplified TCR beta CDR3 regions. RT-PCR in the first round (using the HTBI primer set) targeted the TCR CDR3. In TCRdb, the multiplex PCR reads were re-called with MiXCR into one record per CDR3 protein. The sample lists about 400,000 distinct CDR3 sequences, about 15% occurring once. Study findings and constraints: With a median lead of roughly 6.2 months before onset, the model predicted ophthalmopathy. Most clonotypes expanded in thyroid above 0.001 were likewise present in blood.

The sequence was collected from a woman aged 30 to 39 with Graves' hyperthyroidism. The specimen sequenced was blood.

The CDR3: CSARDGTGKSDTQYF. The DNA for the CDR3 is TGCAGTGCTAGAGATGGGACAGGGAAGTCAGATACGCAGTATTTT. J is TRBJ2-3 and V is TRBV20-1; TRBD1 matches 9 bases. In germline, CDR1 is DFQATT, CDR2 SNEGSKA (reference sequence). Trimming took 0 bases from V and 4 from J; bases not matched to a gene: 5. The CDR3 runs to 15 residues.